This T cell receptor (beta chain) was recorded in a study of regulatory T cells in long-lasting Graves disease. Assembly of TCR beta libraries relied on iRepertoire HTBI primers together with Arm-PCR of CDR3 regions. TCRdb analysed the multiplex PCR reads with MiXCR anew, one entry per CDR3 protein. The table has roughly 400,000 distinct CDR3 sequences, 16% seen once. This clonotype has more than one count but fewer than ten. V dropped 4 bases and J dropped 2 bases, with 9 bases sitting between them. The CDR3 contains 14 residues. Germline V gene lookup returns CDR1 KGHDR and CDR2 SFDVKD. The time point: newly diagnosed GD, antithyroid drugs for less than 3 months. PBMCs were the source of the RNA used for TCR sequencing. These data were likewise used in another study, on T cells in Graves' hyperthyroidism and ophthalmopathy.

This sequence joins TRBV24-1 and TRBJ2-3; D not resolved. Specimen: peripheral blood mononuclear cells (PBMCs), collected at new diagnosis, from a patient treated with antithyroid drugs. This sequence was found in a woman between 18 and 29 years old with Graves disease. CDR3 in amino acids: CATSERTTTDTQYF. The DNA of the CDR3 is TGTGCCACCAGTGAGCGTACTACCACAGATACGCAGTATTTT.